The 9 T cell receptor beta chains listed next were all sequenced from one sample in a study of Ad26.COV2.S vaccination and SARS-CoV-2 variants. Measured with immunoSEQ multiplex PCR; TCRdb has only the in-frame clones, and not every one. Altogether over 400,000 clones are present, 80% to 95% being singletons, with the ten largest covering about 4.1%. Regarding treatment: around 19 received Ad26.COV2.S at low or high dose, single or two shots; 5 received placebo; per-sample allocation not given. Repertoires come from day 63 after the first vaccine or placebo injection. Sample: peripheral blood, taken in a trial of Ad26.COV2.S vaccine versus placebo. These receptors came from a person between 18 and 59 years old who received the Ad26.COV2.S COVID-19 vaccine or a placebo.

As for this clone: The sample carries other DNA sequences with the same CDR3. The chain recombines TRBV7-9 with TRBJ1-4; TRBD1 matches at 8 bases. The CDR3 sequence is 14 residues long. Trimming cost V 3 bases and J 5 bases; bases outside gene matches: 2. Germline lookup yields CDR1 SEHNR and CDR2 FQNEAQ (reference sequence). As DNA, the CDR3 is TGTGCCAGCAGCTTTGGACAGGGAAATGAAAAACTGTTTTTT. Its translation is CASSFGQGNEKLFF.

The genes are TRBV21-1 and TRBJ2-1; the table's TRBD2 call for D was not verified on the DNA. TRBV21-1 is reported as a pseudogene. The CDR3 loop spans 18 amino acids. This CDR3 reads CASSKGFMELAIYNEQFF. For the CDR3, the DNA is TGTGCCAGCAGCAAAGGTTTCATGGAACTAGCAATATACAATGAGCAGTTCTTC.

The chain has TRBV6-2 or TRBV6-3 and TRBJ1-4, with no clear D. Trimming pared 0 bases from V and 8 bases from J, leaving 13 bases between. Germline CDR1 is MNHEY and CDR2 is SVGEGT. There are 15 residues in the CDR3. The CDR3 nucleotides are TGTGCCAGCAGTTACTCAGGATCGTGGGGAGAAAAACTGTTTTTT. This gives the protein CASSYSGSWGEKLFF.

This chain connects TRBV5-1 to TRBJ1-1; no firm D call. V lost 0 bases and J 3 bases, leaving 12 bases between the germline ends. Germline V lookup: CDR1 SGHRS, CDR2 YFSETQ. The CDR3 is 15 residues long. Here the CDR3 DNA reads TGCGCCAGCAGCTTGGTTAGGACCAAGGACACTGAAGCTTTCTTT. This encodes CASSLVRTKDTEAFF.

The rearrangement joins TRBV21-1 to TRBJ2-1; TRBD1 reflects the table's D call only, with no check against the DNA. TRBV21-1 is described as a pseudogene. The CDR3 extends over 14 amino acids. CDR3 sequence (DNA): TGTGCCAGCAGCCCACGGACAGTTTCAAATGAGCAGTTCTTC. This encodes CASSPRTVSNEQFF.

V usage is TRBV2 and J usage is TRBJ2-1; 7 positions agree with TRBD2. V shed 6 bases, J shed 12 bases, and the junction held 20 bases outside the gene matches. This CDR3 comprises 16 residues. Germline V lookup: CDR1 SNHLY, CDR2 FYNNEI. The CDR3 bases are TGTGCCAGCAGAGAGCTTGCTAGCGGCCCATTGGGAGGGCAGTTCTTC. This gives the protein CASRELASGPLGGQFF.

The gene calls are TRBV3-1 (or the pseudogene TRBV3-2) and TRBJ2-5; 7 bases agree with TRBD2. The trim removed 0 bases at V and 5 bases at J, leaving 6 bases unmatched. This CDR3 contains 15 residues. Germline lookup yields CDR1 LGHDT and CDR2 YNNKEL (reference sequence). The CDR3 is CASSQEGGRWETQYF. The CDR3 DNA reads TGTGCCAGCAGCCAAGAAGGCGGGAGATGGGAGACCCAGTACTTC.

The chain combines TRBV5-1 with TRBJ2-5, with a tentative D call TRBD2 (6 bases). Deletions cut 2 bases from V and 3 bases from J, with 14 bases between. The CDR3 consists of 15 residues. Germline CDR1 and CDR2: SGHRS and YFSETQ. The CDR3 protein is CASSLVGREEETQYF. The CDR3 nucleotides are TGCGCCAGCAGCTTAGTGGGCAGGGAGGAAGAGACCCAGTACTTC.

The chain uses TRBV28 and TRBJ1-1; no definite D call. The CDR3 is made up of 12 amino acids. V lost 8 bases and J lost 6, with 13 bases in between. Germline V gene lookup returns CDR1 MDHEN and CDR2 SYDVKM. CDR3 loop: CASQTRVPEAFF. The CDR3 bases are TGTGCCAGCCAGACCCGGGTCCCTGAAGCTTTCTTT.